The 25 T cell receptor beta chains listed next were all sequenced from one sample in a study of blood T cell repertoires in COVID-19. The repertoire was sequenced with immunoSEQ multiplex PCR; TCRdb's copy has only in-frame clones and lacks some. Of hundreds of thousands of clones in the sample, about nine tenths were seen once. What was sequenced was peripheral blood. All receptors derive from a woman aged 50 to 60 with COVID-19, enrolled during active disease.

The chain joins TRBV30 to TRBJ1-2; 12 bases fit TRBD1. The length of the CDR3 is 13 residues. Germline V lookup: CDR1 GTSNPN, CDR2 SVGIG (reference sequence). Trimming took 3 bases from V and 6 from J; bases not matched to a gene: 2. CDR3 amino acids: CAWSRDRGHGYTF. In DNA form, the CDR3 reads TGTGCCTGGAGCCGGGACAGGGGGCATGGCTACACCTTC.

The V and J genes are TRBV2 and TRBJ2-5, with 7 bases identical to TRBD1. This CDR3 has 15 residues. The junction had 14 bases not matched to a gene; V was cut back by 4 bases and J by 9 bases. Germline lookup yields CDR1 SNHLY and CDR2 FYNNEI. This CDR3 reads CASSGPTGIMTAQYF. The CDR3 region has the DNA TGTGCCAGCAGTGGCCCGACAGGGATTATGACGGCCCAGTACTTC.

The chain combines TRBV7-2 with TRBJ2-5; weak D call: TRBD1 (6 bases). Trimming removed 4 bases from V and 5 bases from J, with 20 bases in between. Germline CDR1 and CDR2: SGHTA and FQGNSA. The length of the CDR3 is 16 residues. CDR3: CASSSRTGGQQETQYF. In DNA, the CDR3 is TGTGCCAGCAGCTCGCGTACTGGGGGCCAGCAGGAGACCCAGTACTTC.

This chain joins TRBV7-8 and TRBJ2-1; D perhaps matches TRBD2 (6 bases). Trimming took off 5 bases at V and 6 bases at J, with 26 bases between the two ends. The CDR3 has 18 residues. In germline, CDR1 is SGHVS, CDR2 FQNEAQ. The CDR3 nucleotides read TGTGCCAGCAGCCAAACTTCGGGGGTTGGACGGACGGCCAATGAGCAGTTCTTC. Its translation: CASSQTSGVGRTANEQFF.

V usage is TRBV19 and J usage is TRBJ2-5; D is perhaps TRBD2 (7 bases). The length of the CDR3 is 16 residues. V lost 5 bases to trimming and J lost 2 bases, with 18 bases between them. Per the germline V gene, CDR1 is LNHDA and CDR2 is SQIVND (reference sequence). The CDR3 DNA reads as TGTGCCAGTAGTGACACAGGGAGGGGAGGTCAAGAGACCCAGTACTTC. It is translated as CASSDTGRGGQETQYF.

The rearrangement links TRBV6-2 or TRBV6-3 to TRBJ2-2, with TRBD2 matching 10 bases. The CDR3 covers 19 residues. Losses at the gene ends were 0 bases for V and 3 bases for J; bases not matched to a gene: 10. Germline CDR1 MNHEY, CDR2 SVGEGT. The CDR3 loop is CASSYSIRLAGVYTGELFF. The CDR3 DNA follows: TGTGCCAGCAGTTACTCGATTCGGCTAGCGGGAGTTTACACCGGGGAGCTGTTTTTT.

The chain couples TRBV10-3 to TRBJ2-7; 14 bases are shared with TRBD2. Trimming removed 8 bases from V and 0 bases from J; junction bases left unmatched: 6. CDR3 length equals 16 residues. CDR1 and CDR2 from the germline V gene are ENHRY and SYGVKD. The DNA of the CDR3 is TGTGCCATCGGGACTAGCGGGAGAGCGAGCTCCTACGAGCAGTACTTC. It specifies CAIGTSGRASSYEQYF.

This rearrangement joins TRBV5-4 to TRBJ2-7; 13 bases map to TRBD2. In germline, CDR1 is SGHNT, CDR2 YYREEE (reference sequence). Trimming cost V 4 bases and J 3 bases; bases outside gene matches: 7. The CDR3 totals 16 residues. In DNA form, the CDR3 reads TGTGCCAGCAGCGGGAGAACTAGCGGGAGGGTCTACGAGCAGTACTTC. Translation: CASSGRTSGRVYEQYF.

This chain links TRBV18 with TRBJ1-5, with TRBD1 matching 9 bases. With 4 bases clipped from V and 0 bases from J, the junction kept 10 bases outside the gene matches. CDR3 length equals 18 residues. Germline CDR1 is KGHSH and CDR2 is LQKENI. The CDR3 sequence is CASSQELPGQGSNQPQHF. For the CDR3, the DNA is TGTGCCAGCTCACAAGAGCTTCCGGGACAGGGTAGCAATCAGCCCCAGCATTTT.

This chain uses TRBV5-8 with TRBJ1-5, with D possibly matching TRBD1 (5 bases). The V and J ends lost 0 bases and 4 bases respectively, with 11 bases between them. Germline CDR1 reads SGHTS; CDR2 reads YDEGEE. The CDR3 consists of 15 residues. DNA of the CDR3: TGTGCCAGCAGCTTGGACGGTGGGGGGAATCAGCCCCAGCATTTT. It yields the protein CASSLDGGGNQPQHF. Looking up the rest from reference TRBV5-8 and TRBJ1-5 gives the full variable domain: EAGVTQSPTHLIKTRGQQATLRCSPISGHTSVYWYQQALGLGLQFLLWYDEGEERNRGNFPPRFSGRQFPNYSSELNVNALELEDSALYLCASSLDGGGNQPQHFGDGTRLSIL.

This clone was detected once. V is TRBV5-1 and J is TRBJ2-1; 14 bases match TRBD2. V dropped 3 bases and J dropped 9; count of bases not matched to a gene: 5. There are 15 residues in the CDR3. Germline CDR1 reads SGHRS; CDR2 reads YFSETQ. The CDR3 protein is CASSSGLAGVSEQFF. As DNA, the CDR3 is TGCGCCAGCAGCTCGGGACTAGCGGGAGTTAGTGAGCAGTTCTTC.

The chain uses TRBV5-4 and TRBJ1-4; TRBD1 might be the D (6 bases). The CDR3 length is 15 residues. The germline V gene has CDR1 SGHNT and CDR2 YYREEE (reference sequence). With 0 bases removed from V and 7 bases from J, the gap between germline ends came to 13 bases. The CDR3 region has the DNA TGTGCCAGCAGCTTGGAGGCAGGGGTCGGTGAAAAACTGTTTTTT. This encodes CASSLEAGVGEKLFF.

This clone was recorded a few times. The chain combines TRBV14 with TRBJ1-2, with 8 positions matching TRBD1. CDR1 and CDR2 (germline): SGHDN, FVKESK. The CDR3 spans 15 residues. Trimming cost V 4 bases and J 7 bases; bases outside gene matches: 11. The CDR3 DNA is TGTGCCAGCAGCCCTGGGAGGACAGGGTGGTCTGGCTACACCTTC. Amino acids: CASSPGRTGWSGYTF.

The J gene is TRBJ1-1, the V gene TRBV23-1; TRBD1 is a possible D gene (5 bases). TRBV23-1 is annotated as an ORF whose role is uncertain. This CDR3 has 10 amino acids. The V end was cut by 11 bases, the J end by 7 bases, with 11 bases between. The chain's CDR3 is CARGEGEAFF. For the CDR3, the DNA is TGCGCCCGAGGGGAGGGTGAAGCTTTCTTT.

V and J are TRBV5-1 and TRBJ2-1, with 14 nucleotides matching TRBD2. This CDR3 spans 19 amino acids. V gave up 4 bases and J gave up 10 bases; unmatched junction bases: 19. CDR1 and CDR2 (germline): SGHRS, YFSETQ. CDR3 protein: CASSPDANPGTSGRREQFF. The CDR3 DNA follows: TGCGCCAGCAGCCCTGACGCGAACCCCGGGACTAGCGGGAGAAGGGAGCAGTTCTTC.

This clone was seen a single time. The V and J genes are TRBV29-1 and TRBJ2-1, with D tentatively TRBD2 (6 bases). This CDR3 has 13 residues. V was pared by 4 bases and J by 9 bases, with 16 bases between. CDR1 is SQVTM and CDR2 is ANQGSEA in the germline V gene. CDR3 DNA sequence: TGCAGCGTTGGGGCCAGGAGGGGCAGTGAGCAGTTCTTC. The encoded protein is CSVGARRGSEQFF.

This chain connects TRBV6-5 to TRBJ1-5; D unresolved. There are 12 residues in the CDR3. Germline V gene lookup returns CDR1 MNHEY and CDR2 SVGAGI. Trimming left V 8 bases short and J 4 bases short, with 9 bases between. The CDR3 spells CASRRPNQPQHF. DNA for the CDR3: TGTGCCAGCCGGAGACCGAATCAGCCCCAGCATTTT.

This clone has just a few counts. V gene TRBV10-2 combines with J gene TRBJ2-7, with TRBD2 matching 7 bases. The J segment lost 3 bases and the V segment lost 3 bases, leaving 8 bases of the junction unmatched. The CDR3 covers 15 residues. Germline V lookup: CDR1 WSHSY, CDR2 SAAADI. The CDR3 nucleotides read TGCGCCAGCAGTGATCTTACCGGGACTAACTACGAGCAGTACTTC. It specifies CASSDLTGTNYEQYF.

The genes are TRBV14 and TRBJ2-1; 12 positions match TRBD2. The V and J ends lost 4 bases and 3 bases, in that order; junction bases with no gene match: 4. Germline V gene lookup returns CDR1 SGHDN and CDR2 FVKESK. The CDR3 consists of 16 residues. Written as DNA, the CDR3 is TGTGCCAGCAGCCGACGGACTAGCGGGATCTACAATGAGCAGTTCTTC. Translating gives CASSRRTSGIYNEQFF.

The CDR3 DNA reads TGTGCCAGCTCACCACCAGGGGCCCACGGCTACAATGAGCAGTTCTTC. It translates to CASSPPGAHGYNEQFF. The chain joins TRBV18 to TRBJ2-1, with a weak D call TRBD1 (5 bases). Trimming took off 0 bases at V and 3 bases at J, with 12 bases between the two ends. Germline CDR1 and CDR2: KGHSH and LQKENI. The CDR3 covers 16 residues.

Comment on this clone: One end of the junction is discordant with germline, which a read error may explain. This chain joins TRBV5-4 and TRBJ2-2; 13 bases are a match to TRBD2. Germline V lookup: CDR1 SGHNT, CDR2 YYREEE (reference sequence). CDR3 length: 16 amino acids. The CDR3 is CASTLGLAGQSGELFF. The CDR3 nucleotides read TGTGCCAGCACACTGGGACTAGCGGGACAATCCGGAGAGCTGTTTTTT.

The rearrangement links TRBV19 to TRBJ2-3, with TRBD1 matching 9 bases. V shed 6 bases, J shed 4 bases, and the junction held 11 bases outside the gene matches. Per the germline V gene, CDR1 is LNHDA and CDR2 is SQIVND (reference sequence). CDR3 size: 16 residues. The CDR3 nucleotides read TGTGCCAGTAGGATGTCCGGGACAGGGTATGCAGATACGCAGTATTTT. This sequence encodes CASRMSGTGYADTQYF.

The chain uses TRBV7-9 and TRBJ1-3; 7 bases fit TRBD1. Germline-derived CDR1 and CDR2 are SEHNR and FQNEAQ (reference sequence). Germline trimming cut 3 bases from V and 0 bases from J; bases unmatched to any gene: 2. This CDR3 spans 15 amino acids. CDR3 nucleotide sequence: TGTGCCAGCAGCTTGGACAGGCTCTCTGGAAACACCATATATTTT. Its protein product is CASSLDRLSGNTIYF.

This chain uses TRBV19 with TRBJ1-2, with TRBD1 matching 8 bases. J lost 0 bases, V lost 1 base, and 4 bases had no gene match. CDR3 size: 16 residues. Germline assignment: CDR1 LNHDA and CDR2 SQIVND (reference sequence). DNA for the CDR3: TGTGCCAGTAGTATAGCGACAGGGGCCTCTAACTATGGCTACACCTTC. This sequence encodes CASSIATGASNYGYTF.

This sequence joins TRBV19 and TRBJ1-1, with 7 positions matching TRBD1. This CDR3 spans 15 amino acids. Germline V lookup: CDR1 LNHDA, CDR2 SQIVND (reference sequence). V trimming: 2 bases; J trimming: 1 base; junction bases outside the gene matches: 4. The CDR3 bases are TGTGCCAGTAGTATAACGACAGGGAGGAACACTGAAGCTTTCTTT. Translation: CASSITTGRNTEAFF.